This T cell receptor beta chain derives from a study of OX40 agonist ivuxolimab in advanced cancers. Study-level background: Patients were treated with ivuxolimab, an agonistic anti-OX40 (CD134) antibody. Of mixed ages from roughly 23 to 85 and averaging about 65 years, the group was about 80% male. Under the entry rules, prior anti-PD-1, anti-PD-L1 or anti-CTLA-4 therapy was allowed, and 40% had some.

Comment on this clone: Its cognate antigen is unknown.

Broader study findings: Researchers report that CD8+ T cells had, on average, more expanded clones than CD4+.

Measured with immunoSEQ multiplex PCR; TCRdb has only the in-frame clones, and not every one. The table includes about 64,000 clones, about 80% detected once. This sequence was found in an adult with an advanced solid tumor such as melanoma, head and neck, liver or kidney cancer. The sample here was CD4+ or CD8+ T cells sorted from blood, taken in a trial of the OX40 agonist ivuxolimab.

Here the CDR3 reads CASSQEGTGVQPQHF. The CDR3 DNA is TGCGCCAGCAGCCAAGAGGGGACAGGGGTCCAGCCCCAGCATTTT. The chain links TRBV4-1 to TRBJ1-5; the match to TRBD1 covers 10 bases. The CDR3 contains 15 residues. CDR1 MGHRA and CDR2 YSYEKL come from the germline V gene. V shed 0 bases, J shed 7 bases, and the junction held 3 bases outside the gene matches.